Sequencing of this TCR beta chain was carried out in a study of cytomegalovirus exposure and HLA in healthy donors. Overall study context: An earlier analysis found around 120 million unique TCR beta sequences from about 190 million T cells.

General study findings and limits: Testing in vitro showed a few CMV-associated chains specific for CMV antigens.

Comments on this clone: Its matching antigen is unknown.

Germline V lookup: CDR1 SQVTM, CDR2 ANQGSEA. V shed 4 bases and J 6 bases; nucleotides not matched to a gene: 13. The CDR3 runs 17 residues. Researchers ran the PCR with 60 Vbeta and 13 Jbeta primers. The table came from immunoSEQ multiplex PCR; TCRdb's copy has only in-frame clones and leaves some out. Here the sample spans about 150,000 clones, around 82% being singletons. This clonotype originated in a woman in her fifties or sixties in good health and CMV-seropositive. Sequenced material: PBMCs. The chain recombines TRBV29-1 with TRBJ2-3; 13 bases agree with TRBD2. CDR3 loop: CSVGPTSGGPVVDTQYF. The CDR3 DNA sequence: TGCAGCGTTGGCCCGACTAGCGGGGGGCCCGTAGTCGATACGCAGTATTTT.